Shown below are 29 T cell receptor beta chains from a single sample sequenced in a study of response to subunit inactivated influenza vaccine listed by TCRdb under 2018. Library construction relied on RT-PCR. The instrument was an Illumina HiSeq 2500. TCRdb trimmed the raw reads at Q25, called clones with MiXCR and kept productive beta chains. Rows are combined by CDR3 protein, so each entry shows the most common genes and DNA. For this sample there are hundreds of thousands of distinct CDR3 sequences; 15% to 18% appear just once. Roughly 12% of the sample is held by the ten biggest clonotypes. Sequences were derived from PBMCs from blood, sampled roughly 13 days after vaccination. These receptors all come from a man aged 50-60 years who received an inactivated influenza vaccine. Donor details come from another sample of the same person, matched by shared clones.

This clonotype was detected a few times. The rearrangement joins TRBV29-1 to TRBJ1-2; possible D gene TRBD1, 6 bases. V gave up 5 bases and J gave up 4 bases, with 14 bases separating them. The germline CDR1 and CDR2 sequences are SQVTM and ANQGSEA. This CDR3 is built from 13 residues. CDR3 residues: CSVLGQSPYGYTF. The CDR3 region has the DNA TGCAGCGTTCTTGGACAGTCTCCCTATGGCTACACCTTC.

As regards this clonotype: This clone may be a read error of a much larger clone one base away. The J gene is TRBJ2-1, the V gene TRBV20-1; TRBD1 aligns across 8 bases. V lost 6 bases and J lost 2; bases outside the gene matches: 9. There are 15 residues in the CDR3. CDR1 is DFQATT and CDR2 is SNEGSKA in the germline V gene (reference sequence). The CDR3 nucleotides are TGCAGTGCCCGGACAGGGCGCGATCCCTACAATGAGCAGTTCTTC. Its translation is CSARTGRDPYNEQFF.

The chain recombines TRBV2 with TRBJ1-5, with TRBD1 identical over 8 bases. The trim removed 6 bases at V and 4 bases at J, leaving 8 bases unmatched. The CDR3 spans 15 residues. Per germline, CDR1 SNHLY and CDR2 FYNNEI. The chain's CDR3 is CASRIDRGWNQPQHF. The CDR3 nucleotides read TGTGCCAGCAGAATAGACAGGGGATGGAATCAGCCCCAGCATTTT.

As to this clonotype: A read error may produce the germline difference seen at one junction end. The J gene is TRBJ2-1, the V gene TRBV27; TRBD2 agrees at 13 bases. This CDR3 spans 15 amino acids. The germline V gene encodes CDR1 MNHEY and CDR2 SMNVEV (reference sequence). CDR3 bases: TGTGCCAGCAGTGGGGGGACTAGCGGGAAGAATGAGAAGTTCTTC. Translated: CASSGGTSGKNEKFF.

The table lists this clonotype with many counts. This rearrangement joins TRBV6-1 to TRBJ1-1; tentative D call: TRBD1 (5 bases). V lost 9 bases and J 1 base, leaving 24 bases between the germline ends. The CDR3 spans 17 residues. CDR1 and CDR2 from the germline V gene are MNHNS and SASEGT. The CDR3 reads CASTPLGHMGTNTEAFF. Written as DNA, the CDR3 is TGTGCCAGTACCCCCCTAGGCCACATGGGGACGAACACTGAAGCTTTCTTT.

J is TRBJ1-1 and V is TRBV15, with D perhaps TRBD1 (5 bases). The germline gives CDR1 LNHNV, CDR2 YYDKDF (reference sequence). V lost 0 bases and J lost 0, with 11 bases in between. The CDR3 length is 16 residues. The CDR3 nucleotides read TGTGCCACCAGCAGAGATTTTAGACAGCTGAACACTGAAGCTTTCTTT. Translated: CATSRDFRQLNTEAFF. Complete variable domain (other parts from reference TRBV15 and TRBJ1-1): DAMVIQNPRYQVTQFGKPVTLSCSQTLNHNVMYWYQQKSSQAPKLLFHYYDKDFNNEADTPDNFQSRRPNTSFCFLDIRSPGLGDTAMYLCATSRDFRQLNTEAFFGQGTRLTVV.

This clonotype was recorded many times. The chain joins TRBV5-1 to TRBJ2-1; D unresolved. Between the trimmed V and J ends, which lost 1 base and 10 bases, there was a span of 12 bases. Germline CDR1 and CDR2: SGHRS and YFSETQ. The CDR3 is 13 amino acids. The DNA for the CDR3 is TGCGCCAGCAGCTTGAACGGTGCGCCAGAGCAGTTCTTC. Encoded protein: CASSLNGAPEQFF.

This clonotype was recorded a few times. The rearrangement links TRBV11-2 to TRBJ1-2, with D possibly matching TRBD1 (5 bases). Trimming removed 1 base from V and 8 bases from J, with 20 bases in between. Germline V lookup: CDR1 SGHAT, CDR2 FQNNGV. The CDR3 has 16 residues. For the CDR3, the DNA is TGTGCCAGCAGCTTAGTGGGTGTCTGGCAGGGAGGAGGCTACACCTTC. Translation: CASSLVGVWQGGGYTF.

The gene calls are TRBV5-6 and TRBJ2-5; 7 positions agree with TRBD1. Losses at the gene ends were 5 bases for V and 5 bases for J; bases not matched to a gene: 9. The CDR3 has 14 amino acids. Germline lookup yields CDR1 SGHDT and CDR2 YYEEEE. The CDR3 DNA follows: TGTGCCAGCAGTTACGAACAGGGGTTTGAGACCCAGTACTTC. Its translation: CASSYEQGFETQYF.

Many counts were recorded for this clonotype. The CDR3 DNA is TGCGCCAGCAGCACGGGGGGCCGAGAGACCCAGTACTTC. Its translation is CASSTGGRETQYF. This chain links TRBV5-1 with TRBJ2-5; tentatively, D is TRBD2 (7 bases). V was cut by 4 bases and J by 4 bases, with 11 bases left in between. The CDR3 covers 13 residues. Germline assignment: CDR1 SGHRS and CDR2 YFSETQ. Full variable domain (remainder filled in from reference TRBV5-1 and TRBJ2-5): KAGVTQTPRYLIKTRGQQVTLSCSPISGHRSVSWYQQTPGQGLQFLFEYFSETQRNKGNFPGRFSGRQFSNSRSEMNVSTLELGDSALYLCASSTGGRETQYFGPGTRLLVL.

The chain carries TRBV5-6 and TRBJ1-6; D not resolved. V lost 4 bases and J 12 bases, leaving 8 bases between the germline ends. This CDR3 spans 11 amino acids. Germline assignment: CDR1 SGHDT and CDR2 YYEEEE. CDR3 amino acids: CASSRGGPLHF. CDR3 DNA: TGTGCCAGCAGCCGAGGAGGACCCCTCCACTTT.

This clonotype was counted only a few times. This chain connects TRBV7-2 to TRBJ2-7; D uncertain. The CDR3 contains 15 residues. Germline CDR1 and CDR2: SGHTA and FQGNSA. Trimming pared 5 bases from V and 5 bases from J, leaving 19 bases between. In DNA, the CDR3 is TGTGCCAGCAGCCCCGCCCCTAGAAGCTTCCACGAGCAGTACTTC. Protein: CASSPAPRSFHEQYF.

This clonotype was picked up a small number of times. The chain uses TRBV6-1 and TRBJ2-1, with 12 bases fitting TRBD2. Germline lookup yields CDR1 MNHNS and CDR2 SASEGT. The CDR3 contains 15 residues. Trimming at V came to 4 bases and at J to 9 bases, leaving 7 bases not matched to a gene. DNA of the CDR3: TGTGCCAGCAGTGCCGGACTAGCGGGAAGGTTTGAGCAGTTCTTC. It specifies CASSAGLAGRFEQFF.

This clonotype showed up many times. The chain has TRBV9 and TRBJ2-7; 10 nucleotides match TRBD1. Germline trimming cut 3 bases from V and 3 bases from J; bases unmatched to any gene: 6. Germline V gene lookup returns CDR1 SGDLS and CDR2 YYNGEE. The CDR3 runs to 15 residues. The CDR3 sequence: CASSARQGAVYEQYF. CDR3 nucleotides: TGTGCCAGCAGCGCAAGACAGGGGGCGGTCTACGAGCAGTACTTC.

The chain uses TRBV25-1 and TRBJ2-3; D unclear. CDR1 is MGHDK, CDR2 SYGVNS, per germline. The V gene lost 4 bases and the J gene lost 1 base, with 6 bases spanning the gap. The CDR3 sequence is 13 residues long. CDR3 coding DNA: TGTGCCAGCAGTGCGGCGGGCACAGATACGCAGTATTTT. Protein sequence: CASSAAGTDTQYF. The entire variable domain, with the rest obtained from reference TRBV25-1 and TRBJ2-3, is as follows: EADIYQTPRYLVIGTGKKITLECSQTMGHDKMYWYQQDPGMELHLIHYSYGVNSTEKGDLSSESTVSRIRTEHFPLTLESARPSHTSQYLCASSAAGTDTQYFGPGTRLTVL.

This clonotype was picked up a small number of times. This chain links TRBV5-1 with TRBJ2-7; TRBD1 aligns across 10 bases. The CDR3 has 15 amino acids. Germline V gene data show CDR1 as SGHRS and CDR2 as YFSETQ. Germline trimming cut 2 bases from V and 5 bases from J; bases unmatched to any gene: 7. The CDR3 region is CASSLNPGQGNEQYF. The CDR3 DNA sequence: TGCGCCAGCAGCTTAAATCCGGGACAGGGGAACGAGCAGTACTTC.

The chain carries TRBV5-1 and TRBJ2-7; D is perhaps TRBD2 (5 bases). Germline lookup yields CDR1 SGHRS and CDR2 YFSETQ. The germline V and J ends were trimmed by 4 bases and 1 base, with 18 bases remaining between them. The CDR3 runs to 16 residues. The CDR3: CASSPYNSGSSYEQYF. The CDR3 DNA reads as TGCGCCAGCAGCCCATACAACAGCGGAAGTTCCTACGAGCAGTACTTC.

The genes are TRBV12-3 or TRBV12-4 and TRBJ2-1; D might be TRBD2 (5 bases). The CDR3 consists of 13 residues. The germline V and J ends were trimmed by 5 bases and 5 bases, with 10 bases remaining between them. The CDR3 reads CASSITRDNEQFF. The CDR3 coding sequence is TGTGCCAGCAGTATAACTAGGGACAATGAGCAGTTCTTC.

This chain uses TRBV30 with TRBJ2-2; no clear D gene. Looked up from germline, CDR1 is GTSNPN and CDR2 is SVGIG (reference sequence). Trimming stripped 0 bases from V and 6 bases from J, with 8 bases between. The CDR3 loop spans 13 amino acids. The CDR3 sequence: CAWSVRLSGELFF. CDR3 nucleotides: TGTGCCTGGAGTGTCCGGCTTTCCGGGGAGCTGTTTTTT.

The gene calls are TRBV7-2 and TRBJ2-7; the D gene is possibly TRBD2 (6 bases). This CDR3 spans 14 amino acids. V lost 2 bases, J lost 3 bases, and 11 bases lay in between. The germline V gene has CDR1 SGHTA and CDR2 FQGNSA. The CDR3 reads CASSLSGFLYEQYF. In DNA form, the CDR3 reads TGTGCCAGCAGCTTAAGCGGGTTCCTCTACGAGCAGTACTTC.

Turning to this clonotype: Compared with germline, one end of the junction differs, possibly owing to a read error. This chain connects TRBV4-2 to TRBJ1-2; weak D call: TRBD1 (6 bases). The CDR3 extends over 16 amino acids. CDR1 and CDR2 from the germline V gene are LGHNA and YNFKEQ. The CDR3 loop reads CTSSQRRQAVIYGYTF. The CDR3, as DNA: TGTACCAGCAGCCAACGGCGACAGGCGGTTATCTATGGCTACACCTTC.

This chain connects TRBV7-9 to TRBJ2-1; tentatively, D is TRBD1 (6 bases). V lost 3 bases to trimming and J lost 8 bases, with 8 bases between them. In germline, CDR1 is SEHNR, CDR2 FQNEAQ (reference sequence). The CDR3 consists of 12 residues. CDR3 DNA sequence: TGTGCCAGCAGCTTCGGACAGTATGAGCAGTTCTTC. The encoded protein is CASSFGQYEQFF.

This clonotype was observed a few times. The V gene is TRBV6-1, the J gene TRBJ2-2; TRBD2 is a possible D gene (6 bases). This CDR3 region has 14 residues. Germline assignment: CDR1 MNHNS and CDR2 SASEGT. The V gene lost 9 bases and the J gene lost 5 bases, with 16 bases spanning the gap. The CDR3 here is CASRDREITGELFF. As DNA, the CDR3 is TGTGCCAGTAGAGACCGGGAGATAACCGGGGAGCTGTTTTTT.

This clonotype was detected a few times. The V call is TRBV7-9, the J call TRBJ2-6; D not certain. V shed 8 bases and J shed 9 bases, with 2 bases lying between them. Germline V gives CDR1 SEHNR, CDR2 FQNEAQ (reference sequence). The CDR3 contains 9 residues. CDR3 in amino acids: CASGNVLTF. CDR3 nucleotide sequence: TGTGCCAGCGGCAACGTCCTGACTTTC.

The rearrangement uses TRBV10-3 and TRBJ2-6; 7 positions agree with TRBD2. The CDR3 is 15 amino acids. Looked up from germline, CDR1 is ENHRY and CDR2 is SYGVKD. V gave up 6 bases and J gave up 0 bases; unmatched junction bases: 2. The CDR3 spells CAIRWEGSGANVLTF. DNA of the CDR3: TGTGCCATCAGGTGGGAGGGCTCTGGGGCCAACGTCCTGACTTTC.

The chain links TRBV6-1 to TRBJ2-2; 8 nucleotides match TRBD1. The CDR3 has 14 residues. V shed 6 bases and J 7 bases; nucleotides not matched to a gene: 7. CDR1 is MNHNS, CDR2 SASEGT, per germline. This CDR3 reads CASSPGQVYGELFF. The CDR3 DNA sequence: TGTGCCAGCAGCCCGGGACAGGTTTACGGGGAGCTGTTTTTT.

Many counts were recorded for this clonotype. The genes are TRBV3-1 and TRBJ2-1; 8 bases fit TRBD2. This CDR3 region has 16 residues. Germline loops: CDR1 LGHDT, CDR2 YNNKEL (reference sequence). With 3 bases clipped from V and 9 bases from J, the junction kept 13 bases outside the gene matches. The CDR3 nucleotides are TGTGCCAGCAGCCATGGCTTGGGACTAGGTGGCGGTGAGCAGTTCTTC. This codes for CASSHGLGLGGGEQFF.

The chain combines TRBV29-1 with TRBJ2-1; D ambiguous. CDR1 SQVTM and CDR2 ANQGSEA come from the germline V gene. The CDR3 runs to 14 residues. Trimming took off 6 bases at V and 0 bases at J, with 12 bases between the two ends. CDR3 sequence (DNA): TGCAGCGTCATGATCGGTGTCTCCTACAATGAGCAGTTCTTC. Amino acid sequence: CSVMIGVSYNEQFF.

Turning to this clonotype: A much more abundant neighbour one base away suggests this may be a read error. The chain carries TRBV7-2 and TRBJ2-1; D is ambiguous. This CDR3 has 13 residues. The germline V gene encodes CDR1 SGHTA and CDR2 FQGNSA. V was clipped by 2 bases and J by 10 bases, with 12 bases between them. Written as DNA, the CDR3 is TGTACCAGCAGCTTATTTCGGATCGGGGAGCAGTTCTTC. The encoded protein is CTSSLFRIGEQFF.